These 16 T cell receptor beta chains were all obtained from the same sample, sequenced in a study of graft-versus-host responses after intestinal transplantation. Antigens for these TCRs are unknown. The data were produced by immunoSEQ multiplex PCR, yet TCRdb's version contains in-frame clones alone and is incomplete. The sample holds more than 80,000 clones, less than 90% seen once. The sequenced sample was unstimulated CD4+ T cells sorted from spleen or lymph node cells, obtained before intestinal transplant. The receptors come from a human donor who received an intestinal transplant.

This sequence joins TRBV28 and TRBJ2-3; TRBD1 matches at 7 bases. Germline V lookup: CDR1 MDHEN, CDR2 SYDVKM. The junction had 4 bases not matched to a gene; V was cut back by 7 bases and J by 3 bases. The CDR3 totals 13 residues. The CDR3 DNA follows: TGTGCCAGCAAGGGGGCGCCTACAGATACGCAGTATTTT. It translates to CASKGAPTDTQYF.

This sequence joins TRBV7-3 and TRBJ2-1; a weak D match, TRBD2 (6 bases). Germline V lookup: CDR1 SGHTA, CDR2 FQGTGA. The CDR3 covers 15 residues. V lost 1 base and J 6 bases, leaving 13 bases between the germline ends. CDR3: CASSLMGGQGNEQFF. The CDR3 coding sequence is TGTGCCAGCAGCTTAATGGGAGGTCAGGGCAATGAGCAGTTCTTC.

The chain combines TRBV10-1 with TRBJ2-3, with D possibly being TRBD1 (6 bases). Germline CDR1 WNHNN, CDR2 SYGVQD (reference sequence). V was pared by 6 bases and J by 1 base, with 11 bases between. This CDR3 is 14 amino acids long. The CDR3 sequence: CASSTRQGTDTQYF. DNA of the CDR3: TGCGCCAGCAGCACTAGACAGGGCACAGATACGCAGTATTTT.

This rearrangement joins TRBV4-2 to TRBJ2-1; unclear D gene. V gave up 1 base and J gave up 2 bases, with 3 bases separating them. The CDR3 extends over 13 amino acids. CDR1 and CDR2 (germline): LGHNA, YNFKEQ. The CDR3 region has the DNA TGTGCCAGCAGCCAAGGGCCCTACAATGAGCAGTTCTTC. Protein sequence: CASSQGPYNEQFF.

In nucleotides, the CDR3 is TGTGCCTGGCGACCCCGGGAGTTTCTGGTCAGTGAAGCTTTCTTT. It encodes CAWRPREFLVSEAFF. The rearrangement links TRBV30 to TRBJ1-1; D ambiguous. The germline V and J ends were trimmed by 5 bases and 7 bases, with 23 bases remaining between them. Germline CDR1 and CDR2: GTSNPN and SVGIG (reference sequence). The CDR3 extends over 15 amino acids.

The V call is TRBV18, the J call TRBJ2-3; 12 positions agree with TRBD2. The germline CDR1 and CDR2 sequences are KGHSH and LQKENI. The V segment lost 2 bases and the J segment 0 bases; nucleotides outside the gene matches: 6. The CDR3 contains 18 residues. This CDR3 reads CASSPIGLAGTSTDTQYF. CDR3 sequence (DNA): TGTGCCAGCTCACCAATAGGACTAGCGGGAACTAGCACAGATACGCAGTATTTT.

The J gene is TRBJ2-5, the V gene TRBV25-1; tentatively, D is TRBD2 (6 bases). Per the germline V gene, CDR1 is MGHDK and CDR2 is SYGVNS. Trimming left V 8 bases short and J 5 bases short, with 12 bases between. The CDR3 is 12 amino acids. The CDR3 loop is CASRTGGETQYF. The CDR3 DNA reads TGTGCCAGCCGGACTGGGGGGGAGACCCAGTACTTC.

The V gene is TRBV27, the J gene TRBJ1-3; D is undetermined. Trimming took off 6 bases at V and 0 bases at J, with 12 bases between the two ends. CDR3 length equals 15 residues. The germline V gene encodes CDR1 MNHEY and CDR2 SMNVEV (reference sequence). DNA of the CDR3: TGTGCCAGCAGCTCTCTAGGTAGCTCTGGAAACACCATATATTTT. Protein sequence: CASSSLGSSGNTIYF.

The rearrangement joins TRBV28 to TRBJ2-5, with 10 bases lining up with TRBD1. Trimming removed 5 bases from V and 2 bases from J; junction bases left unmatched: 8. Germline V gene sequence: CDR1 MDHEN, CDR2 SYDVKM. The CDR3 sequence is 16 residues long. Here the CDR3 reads CASSVTGQGYQETQYF. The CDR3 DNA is TGTGCCAGCAGTGTTACGGGACAGGGGTATCAAGAGACCCAGTACTTC. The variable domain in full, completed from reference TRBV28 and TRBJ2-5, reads DVKVTQSSRYLVKRTGEKVFLECVQDMDHENMFWYRQDPGLGLRLIYFSYDVKMKEKGDIPEGYSVSREKKERFSLILESASTNQTSMYLCASSVTGQGYQETQYFGPGTRLLVL.

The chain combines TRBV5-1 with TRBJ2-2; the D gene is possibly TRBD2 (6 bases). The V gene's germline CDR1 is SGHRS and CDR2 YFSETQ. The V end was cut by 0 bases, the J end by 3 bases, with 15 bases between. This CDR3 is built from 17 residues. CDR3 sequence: CASSLAGRGPDTGELFF. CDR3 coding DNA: TGCGCCAGCAGCTTGGCCGGGCGGGGCCCGGACACCGGGGAGCTGTTTTTT. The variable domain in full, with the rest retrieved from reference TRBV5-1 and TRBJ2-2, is KAGVTQTPRYLIKTRGQQVTLSCSPISGHRSVSWYQQTPGQGLQFLFEYFSETQRNKGNFPGRFSGRQFSNSRSEMNVSTLELGDSALYLCASSLAGRGPDTGELFFGEGSRLTVL.

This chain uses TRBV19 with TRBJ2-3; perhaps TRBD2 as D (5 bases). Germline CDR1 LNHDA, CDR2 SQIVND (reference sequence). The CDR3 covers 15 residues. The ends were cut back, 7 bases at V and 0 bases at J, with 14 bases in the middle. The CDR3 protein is CASNDRRSSTDTQYF. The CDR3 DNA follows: TGTGCCAGTAATGACCGGAGGTCTAGCACAGATACGCAGTATTTT.

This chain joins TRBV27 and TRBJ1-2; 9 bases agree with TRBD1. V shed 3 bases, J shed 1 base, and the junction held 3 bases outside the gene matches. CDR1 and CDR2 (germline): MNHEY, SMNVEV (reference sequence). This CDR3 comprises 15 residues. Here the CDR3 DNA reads TGTGCCAGCAGTTTTGGGACAGGGCATAACTATGGCTACACCTTC. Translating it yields CASSFGTGHNYGYTF.

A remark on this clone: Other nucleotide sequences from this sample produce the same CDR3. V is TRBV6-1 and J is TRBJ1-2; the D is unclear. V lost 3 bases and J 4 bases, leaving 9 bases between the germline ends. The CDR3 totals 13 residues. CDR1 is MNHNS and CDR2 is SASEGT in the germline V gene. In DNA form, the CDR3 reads TGTGCCAGCAGTGAGGTCTCGGGCTATGGCTACACCTTC. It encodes CASSEVSGYGYTF.

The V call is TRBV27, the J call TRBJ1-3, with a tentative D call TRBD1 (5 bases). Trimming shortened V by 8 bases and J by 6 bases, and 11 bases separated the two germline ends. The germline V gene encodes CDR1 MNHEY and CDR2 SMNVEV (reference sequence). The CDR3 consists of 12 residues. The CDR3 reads CASRGLTNTIYF. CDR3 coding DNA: TGTGCCAGCCGGGGGTTGACAAACACCATATATTTT.

This CDR3 is CASSPPQGNSEKLFF. Written as DNA, the CDR3 is TGTGCCAGCAGTCCTCCACAGGGGAACTCCGAAAAACTGTTTTTT. The chain recombines TRBV28 with TRBJ1-4, with TRBD1 identical over 7 bases. Germline V gene sequence: CDR1 MDHEN, CDR2 SYDVKM. The J segment lost 8 bases and the V segment lost 5 bases, leaving 11 bases of the junction unmatched. This CDR3 region has 15 residues.

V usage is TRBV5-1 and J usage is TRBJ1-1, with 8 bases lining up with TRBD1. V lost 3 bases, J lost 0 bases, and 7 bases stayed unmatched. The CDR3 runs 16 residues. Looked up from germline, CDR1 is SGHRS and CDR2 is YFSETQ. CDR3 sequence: CASSSHGQGLNTEAFF. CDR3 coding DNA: TGCGCCAGCAGCTCCCACGGACAGGGATTGAACACTGAAGCTTTCTTT.